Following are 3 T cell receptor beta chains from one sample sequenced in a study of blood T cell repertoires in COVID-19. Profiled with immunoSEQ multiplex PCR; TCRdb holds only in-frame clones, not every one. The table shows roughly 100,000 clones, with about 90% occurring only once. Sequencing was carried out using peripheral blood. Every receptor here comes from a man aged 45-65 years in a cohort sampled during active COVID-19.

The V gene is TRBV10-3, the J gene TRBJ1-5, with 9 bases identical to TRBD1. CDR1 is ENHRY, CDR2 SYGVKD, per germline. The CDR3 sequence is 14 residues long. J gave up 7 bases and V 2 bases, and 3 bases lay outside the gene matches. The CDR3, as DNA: TGTGCCATCAGTGAGGGACAGGGGTACCAGCCCCAGCATTTT. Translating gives CAISEGQGYQPQHF.

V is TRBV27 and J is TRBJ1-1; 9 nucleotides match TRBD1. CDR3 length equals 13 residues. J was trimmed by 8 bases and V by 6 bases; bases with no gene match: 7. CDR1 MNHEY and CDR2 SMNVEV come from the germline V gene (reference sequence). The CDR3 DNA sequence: TGTGCCAGCAGCGGGGACAGGGATAGGGAAGCTTTCTTT. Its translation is CASSGDRDREAFF.

The CDR3 loop reads CASSLALANEQFF. CDR3 in DNA: TGTGCCAGCAGCTTAGCGCTGGCCAATGAGCAGTTCTTC. This chain connects TRBV7-9 to TRBJ2-1; D is ambiguous. V dropped 0 bases and J dropped 6 bases, with 6 bases sitting between them. The germline V gene has CDR1 SEHNR and CDR2 FQNEAQ (reference sequence). The CDR3 has 13 residues. The full variable domain, in which reference TRBV7-9 and TRBJ2-1 provide the parts outside the CDR3, is DTGVSQNPRHKITKRGQNVTFRCDPISEHNRLYWYRQTLGQGPEFLTYFQNEAQLEKSRLLSDRFSAERPKGSFSTLEIQRTEQGDSAMYLCASSLALANEQFFGPGTRLTVL.